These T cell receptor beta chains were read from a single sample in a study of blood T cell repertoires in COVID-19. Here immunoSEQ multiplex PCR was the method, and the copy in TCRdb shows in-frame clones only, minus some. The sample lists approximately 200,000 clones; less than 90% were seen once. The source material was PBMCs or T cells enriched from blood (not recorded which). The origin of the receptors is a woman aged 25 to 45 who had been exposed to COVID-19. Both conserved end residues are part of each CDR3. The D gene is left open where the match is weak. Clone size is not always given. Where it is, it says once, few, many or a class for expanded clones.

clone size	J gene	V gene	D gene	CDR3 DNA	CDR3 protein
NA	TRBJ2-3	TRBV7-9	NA	TGTGCCAGCAGCTTTGCGGAGGAGACGCAGTATTTT	CASSFAEETQYF
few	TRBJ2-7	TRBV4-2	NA	TGTGCCAGCAGCCAAGATACGGGGTCGGAGCGCGAGCAGTACTTC	CASSQDTGSEREQYF
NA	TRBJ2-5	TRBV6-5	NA	TGTGCCAGCAGTCGACAGTCCCAAGAGACCCAGTACTTC	CASSRQSQETQYF
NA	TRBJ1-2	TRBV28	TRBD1	TGTGCCAGCAGTCCTGCTACAGGGGATGGCTACACCTTC	CASSPATGDGYTF
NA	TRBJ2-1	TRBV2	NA	TGTGCCAGCATTGCACAGGGAAATGAGCAGTTCTTC	CASIAQGNEQFF
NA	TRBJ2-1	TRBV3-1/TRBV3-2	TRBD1	TGTGCCAGCAGCCACTCAGGGGGTGAGCAGTTCTTC	CASSHSGGEQFF
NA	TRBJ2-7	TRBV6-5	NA	TGTGCCAGCAGTTCGGGGGTGACCTACGAGCAGTACTTC	CASSSGVTYEQYF
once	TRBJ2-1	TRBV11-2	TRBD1	TGTGCCAGCAGCTTAAGGTTAGGGGACAGGCCCAATGAGCAGTTCTTC	CASSLRLGDRPNEQFF
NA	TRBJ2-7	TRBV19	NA	TGTGCCAGTAGTCCCAGAGGGCCCGACGAGCAGTACTTC	CASSPRGPDEQYF
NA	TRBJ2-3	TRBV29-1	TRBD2	TGCAGCGTTGAAGGGGGCGGTAGCGGGGGACTAAGCACAGATACGCAGTATTTT	CSVEGGGSGGLSTDTQYF
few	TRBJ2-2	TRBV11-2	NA	TGTGCCAGCACCAGAGACAGGAACACCGGGGAGCTGTTTTTT	CASTRDRNTGELFF
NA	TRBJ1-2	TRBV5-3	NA	TGTGCCAGAAGCGGCAGGGAATTTGGCTATGGCTACACCTTC	CARSGREFGYGYTF
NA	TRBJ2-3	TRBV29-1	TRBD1	TGCAGCGTATGGGCGACAGGGTTCAACACAGATACGCAGTATTTT	CSVWATGFNTDTQYF
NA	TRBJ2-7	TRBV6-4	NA	TGTGCCAGCATGAGTCGGCGGGGCTCCGACGAGCAGTACTTC	CASMSRRGSDEQYF
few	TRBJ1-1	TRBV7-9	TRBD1	TGTGCCAGCACGCCGACAGGGGCGCGAACGTCCCCCCAAGCTTTCTTT	CASTPTGARTSPQAFF
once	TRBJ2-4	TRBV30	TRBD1	TGTGCCTGGGGAAGGGGACAGACCAAAAACATTCAGTACTTC	CAWGRGQTKNIQYF
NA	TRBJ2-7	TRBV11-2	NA	TGTGCCAGCAGCTATACTCGCGGGCTCTACGAGCAGTACTTC	CASSYTRGLYEQYF
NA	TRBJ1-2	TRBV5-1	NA	TGCGCCAGCAGCTTGGCCGGGAACGTCTATGGCTACACCTTC	CASSLAGNVYGYTF
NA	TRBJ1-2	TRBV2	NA	TGTGCCAGCAGTGAAACGGCGGACATCTCGGGTGGCTACACCTTC	CASSETADISGGYTF